This entry is about one T cell receptor (beta chain). Its antigen is still unknown. With a J-beta primer mix and a sample-barcoded 5' primer, a second PCR ran about 7 to 12 cycles. MiXCR was run by TCRdb on the 5' RACE reads, yielding one entry per CDR3 protein. The sample includes fewer than 2,000,000 distinct CDR3 sequences, about two fifths seen only once; the top ten take roughly 23%. The sample is drawn from a study of blood T cells in healthy people across ages. Points from the study as a whole: Donor CMV status was unknown, possibly confounding expanded clonotype changes.

Germline CDR1 reads DFQATT; CDR2 reads SNEGSKA (reference sequence). The CDR3 is 14 residues long. The V end lost 3 bases, the J end lost 2 bases, and 11 bases lay between the germline ends. This TCR was sampled from a human donor in good health. Sequenced sample: blood. The gene calls are TRBV20-1 and TRBJ2-1, with D maybe TRBD2 (5 bases). CDR3 in amino acids: CSASRERTYNEQFF. In nucleotides, the CDR3 is TGCAGTGCTAGTAGGGAGCGAACCTACAATGAGCAGTTCTTC.